The 3 T cell receptor beta chains below all came from one sample that was sequenced in a study of naive and memory T cell subsets. The beta constant-region primer was an equimolar mix of two oligonucleotides covering TRBC1 and TRBC2. Each CDR3 protein is one row after TCRdb ran MiXCR on the UMI-ligation and nested PCR reads. The table records around 90,000 distinct CDR3 sequences, about 7% of them present only once. Sequencing was carried out using central memory CD4+ T cells from blood. The receptors shown here come from a human donor in good health.

This clonotype was seen at least ten times. This rearrangement joins TRBV6-2 or TRBV6-3 to TRBJ1-5, with 11 bases fitting TRBD1. Trimming cost V 10 bases and J 5 bases; bases outside gene matches: 4. Germline V CDR1 and CDR2: MNHEY, SVGEGT. This CDR3 is built from 13 residues. CDR3 loop: CATGTGGDQPQHF. For the CDR3, the DNA is TGTGCCACCGGGACAGGGGGGGATCAGCCCCAGCATTTT.

The table lists this clonotype with a few counts. The V call is TRBV7-8, the J call TRBJ1-2; D gene ambiguous. V shed 2 bases and J shed 3 bases, with 13 bases lying between them. The CDR3 contains 15 residues. CDR1 is SGHVS, CDR2 FQNEAQ, per germline. The CDR3 reads CASSLRGRADYGYTF. CDR3 coding DNA: TGTGCCAGCAGCTTACGCGGGCGGGCAGACTATGGCTACACCTTC.

Concerning this clonotype: A much larger clone differs from this one at a single base, so this may be a read error. The gene calls are TRBV20-1 and TRBJ1-4; no clear D gene. Deletions cut 4 bases from V and 8 bases from J, with 8 bases between. CDR3 length equals 11 residues. The germline gives CDR1 DFQATT, CDR2 SNEGSKA (reference sequence). CDR3 sequence: CSAKNSEKLFF. Here the CDR3 DNA reads TGCAGTGCTAAGAACAGCGAAAAACTGTTTTTT.